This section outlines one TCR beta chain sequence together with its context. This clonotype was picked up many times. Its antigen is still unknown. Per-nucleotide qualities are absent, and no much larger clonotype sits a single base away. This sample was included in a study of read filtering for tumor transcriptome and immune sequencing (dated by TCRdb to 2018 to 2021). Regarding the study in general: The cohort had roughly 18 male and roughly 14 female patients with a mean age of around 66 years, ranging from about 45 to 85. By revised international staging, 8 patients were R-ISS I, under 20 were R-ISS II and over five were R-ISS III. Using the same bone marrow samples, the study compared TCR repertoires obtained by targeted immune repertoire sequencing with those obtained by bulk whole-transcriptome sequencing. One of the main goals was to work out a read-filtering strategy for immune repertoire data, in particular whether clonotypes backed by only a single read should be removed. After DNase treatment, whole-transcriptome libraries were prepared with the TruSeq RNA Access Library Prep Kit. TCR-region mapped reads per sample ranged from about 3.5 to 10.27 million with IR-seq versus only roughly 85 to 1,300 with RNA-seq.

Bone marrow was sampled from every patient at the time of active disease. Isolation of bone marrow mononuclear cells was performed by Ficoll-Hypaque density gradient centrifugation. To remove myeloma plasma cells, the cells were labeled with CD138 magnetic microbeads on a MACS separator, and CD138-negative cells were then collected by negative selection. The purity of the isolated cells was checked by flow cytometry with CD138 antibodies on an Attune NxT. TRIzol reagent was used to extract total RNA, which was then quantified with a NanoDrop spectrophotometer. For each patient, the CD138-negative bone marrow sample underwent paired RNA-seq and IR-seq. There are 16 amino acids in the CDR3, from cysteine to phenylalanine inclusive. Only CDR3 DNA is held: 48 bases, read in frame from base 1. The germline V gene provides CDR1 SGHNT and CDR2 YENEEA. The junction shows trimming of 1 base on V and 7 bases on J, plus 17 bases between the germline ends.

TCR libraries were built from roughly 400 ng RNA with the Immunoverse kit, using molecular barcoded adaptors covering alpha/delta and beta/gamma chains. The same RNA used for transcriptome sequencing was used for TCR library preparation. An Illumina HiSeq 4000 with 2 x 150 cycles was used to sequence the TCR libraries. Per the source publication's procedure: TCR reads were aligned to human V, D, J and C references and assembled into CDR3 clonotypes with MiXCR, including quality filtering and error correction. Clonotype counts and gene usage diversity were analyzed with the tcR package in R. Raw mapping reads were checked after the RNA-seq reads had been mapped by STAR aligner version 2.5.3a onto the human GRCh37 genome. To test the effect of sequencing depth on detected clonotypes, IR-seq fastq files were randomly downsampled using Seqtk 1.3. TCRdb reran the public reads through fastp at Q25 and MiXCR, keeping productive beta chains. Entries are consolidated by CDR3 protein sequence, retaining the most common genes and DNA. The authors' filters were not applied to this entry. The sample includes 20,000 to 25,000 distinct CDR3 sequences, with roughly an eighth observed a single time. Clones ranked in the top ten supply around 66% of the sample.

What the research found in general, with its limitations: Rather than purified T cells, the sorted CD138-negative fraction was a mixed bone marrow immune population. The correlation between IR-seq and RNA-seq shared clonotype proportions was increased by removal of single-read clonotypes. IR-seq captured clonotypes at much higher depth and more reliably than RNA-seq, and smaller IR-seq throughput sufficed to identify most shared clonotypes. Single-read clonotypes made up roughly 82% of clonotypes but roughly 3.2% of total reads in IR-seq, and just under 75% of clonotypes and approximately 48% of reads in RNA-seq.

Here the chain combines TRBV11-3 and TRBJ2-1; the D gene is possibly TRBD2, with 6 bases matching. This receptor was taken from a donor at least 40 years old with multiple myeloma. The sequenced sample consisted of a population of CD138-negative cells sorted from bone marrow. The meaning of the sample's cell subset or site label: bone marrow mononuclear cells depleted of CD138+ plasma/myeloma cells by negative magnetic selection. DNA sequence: TGTGCCAGCAGCTTAGGTTCGGGGGACGGAGGGAATGAGCAGTTCTTC. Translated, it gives CASSLGSGDGGNEQFF.